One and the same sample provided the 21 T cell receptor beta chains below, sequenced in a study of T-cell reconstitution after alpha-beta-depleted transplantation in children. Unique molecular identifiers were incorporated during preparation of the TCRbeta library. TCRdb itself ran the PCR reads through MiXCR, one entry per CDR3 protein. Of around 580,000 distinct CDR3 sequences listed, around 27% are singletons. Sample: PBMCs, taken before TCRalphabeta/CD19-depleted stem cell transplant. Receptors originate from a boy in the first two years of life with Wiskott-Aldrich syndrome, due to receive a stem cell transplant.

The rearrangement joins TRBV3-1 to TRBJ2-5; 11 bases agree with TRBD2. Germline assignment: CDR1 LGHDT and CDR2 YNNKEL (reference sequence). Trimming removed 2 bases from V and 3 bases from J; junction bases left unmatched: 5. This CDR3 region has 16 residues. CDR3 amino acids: CASSQTSGSEKETQYF. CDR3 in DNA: TGTGCCAGCAGCCAAACTAGCGGGAGTGAGAAAGAGACCCAGTACTTC.

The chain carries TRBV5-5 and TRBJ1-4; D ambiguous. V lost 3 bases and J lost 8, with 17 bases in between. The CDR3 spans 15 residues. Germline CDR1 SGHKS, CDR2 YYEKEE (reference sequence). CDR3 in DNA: TGTGCCAGCAGCTCACCGGACCGCCAACGGGAAAAACTGTTTTTT. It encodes CASSSPDRQREKLFF.

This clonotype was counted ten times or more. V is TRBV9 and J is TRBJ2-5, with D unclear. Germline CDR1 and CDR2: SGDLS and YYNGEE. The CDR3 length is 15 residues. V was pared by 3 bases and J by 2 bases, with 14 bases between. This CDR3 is CASSGNLIPQETQYF. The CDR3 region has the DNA TGTGCCAGCAGCGGTAATCTGATACCACAAGAGACCCAGTACTTC.

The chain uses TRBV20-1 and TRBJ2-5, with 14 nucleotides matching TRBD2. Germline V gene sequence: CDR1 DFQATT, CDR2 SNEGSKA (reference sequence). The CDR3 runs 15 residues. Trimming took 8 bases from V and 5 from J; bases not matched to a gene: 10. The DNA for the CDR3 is TGCAGTAAACTTGGGACTAGCGGGAGTTCGGAGACCCAGTACTTC. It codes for CSKLGTSGSSETQYF.

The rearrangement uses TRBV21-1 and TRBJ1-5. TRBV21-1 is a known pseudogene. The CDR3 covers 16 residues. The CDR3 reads CASSRHREAGGQPQHF. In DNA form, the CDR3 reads TGTGCCAGCAGCAGACACAGGGAAGCCGGAGGACAGCCCCAGCATTTT.

CDR3 loop: CASNPSGGLDTQYF. The DNA for the CDR3 is TGTGCCAGCAATCCTTCGGGAGGTCTAGATACGCAGTATTTT. The rearrangement joins TRBV6-1 to TRBJ2-3; 7 nucleotides align to TRBD2. CDR3 size: 14 residues. CDR1 and CDR2 from the germline V gene are MNHNS and SASEGT. Germline trimming cut 7 bases from V and 5 bases from J; bases unmatched to any gene: 9.

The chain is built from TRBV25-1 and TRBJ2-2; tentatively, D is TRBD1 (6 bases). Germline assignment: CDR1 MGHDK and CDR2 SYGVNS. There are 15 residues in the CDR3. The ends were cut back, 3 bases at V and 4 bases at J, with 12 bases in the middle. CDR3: CASSDPTGRTGELFF. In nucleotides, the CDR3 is TGTGCCAGCAGTGATCCCACAGGGCGCACCGGGGAGCTGTTTTTT. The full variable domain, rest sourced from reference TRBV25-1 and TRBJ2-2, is EADIYQTPRYLVIGTGKKITLECSQTMGHDKMYWYQQDPGMELHLIHYSYGVNSTEKGDLSSESTVSRIRTEHFPLTLESARPSHTSQYLCASSDPTGRTGELFFGEGSRLTVL.

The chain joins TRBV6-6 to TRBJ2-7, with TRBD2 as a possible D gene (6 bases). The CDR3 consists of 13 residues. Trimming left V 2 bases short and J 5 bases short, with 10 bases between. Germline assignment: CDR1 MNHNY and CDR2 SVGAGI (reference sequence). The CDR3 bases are TGTGCCAGCAGTTACCTAACGGGAGACGAGCAGTACTTC. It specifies CASSYLTGDEQYF.

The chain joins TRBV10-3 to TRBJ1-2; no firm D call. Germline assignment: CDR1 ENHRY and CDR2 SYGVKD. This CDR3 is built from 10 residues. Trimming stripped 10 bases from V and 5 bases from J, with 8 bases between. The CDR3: CATAEYGYTF. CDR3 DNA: TGTGCCACGGCGGAATATGGCTACACCTTC.

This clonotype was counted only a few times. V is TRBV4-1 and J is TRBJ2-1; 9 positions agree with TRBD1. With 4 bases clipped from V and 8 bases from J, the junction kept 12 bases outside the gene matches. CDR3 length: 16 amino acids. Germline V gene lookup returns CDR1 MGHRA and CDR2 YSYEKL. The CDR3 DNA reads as TGCGCCAGCAGCCGACAGCGGGACAGGGATAGTTATGAGCAGTTCTTC. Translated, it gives CASSRQRDRDSYEQFF.

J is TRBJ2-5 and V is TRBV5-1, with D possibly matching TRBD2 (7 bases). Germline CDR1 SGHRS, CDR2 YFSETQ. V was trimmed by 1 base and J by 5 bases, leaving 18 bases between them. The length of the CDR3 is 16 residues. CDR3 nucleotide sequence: TGCGCCAGCAGCTTGACTGGCGGGGGCCCAGGGGAGACCCAGTACTTC. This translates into CASSLTGGGPGETQYF. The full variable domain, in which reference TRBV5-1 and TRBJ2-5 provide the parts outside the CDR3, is KAGVTQTPRYLIKTRGQQVTLSCSPISGHRSVSWYQQTPGQGLQFLFEYFSETQRNKGNFPGRFSGRQFSNSRSEMNVSTLELGDSALYLCASSLTGGGPGETQYFGPGTRLLVL.

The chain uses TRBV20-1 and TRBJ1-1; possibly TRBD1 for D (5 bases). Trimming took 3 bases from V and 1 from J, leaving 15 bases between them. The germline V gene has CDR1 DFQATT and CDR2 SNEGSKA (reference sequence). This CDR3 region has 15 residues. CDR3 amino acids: CSARGKRGRNTEAFF. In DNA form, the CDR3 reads TGCAGTGCTAGGGGTAAGAGGGGTCGGAACACTGAAGCTTTCTTT.

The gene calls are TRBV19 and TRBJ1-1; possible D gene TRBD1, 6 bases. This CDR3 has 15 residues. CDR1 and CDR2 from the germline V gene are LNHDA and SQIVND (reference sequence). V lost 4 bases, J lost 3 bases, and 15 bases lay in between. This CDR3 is CASSRLQGVDTEAFF. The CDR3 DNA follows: TGTGCCAGTAGTAGACTACAGGGTGTGGACACTGAAGCTTTCTTT. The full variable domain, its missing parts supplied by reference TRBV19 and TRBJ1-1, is DGGITQSPKYLFRKEGQNVTLSCEQNLNHDAMYWYRQDPGQGLRLIYYSQIVNDFQKGDIAEGYSVSREKKESFPLTVTSAQKNPTAFYLCASSRLQGVDTEAFFGQGTRLTVV.

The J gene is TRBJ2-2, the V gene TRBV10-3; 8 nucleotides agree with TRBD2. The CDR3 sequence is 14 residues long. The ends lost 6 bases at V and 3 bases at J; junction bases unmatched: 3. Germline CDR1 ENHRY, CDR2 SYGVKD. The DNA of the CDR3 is TGTGCCATCAGGGGAGCGGGGGACACCGGGGAGCTGTTTTTT. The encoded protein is CAIRGAGDTGELFF.

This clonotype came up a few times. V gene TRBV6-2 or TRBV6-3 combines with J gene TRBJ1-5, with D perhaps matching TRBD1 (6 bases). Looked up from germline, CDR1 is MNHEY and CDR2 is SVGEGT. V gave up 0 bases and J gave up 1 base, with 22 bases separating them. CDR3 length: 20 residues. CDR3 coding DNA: TGTGCCAGCAGTTACTCGCCTAAAAAAGGTATGGACAGAAGCAATCAGCCCCAGCATTTT. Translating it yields CASSYSPKKGMDRSNQPQHF.

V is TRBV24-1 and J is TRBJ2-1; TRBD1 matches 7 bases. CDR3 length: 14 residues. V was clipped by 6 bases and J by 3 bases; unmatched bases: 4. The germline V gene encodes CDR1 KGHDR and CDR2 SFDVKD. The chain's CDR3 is CATSRQGVYNEQFF. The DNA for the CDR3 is TGTGCCACCAGTAGACAGGGTGTCTACAATGAGCAGTTCTTC.

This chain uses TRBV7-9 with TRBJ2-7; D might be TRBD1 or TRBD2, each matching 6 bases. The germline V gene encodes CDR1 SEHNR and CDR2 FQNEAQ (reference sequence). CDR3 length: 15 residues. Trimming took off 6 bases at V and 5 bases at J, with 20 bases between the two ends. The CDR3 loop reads CASRSLGGPGDEQYF. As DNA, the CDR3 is TGTGCCAGCAGATCACTGGGGGGACCAGGGGACGAGCAGTACTTC.

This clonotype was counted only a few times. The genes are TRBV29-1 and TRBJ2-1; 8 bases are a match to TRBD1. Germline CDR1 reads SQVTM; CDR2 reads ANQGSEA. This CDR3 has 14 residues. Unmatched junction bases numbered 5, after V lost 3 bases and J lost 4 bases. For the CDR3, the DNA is TGCAGCGTTGACTGGACAGGGATTTACAATGAGCAGTTCTTC. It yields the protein CSVDWTGIYNEQFF.

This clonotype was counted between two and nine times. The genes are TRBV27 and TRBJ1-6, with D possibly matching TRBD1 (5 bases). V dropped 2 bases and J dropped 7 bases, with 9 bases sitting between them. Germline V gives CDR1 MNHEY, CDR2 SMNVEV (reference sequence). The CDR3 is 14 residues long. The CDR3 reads CASSLGAANSPLHF. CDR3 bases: TGTGCCAGCAGTTTAGGGGCCGCCAATTCACCCCTCCACTTT.

As DNA, the CDR3 is TGCGCCAGCAGCTGGACAGGGGTCGGCCAAGAGACCCAGTACTTC. Translating it yields CASSWTGVGQETQYF. The V call is TRBV5-1, the J call TRBJ2-5; 9 bases map to TRBD1. Unmatched junction bases numbered 4, after V lost 3 bases and J lost 1 base. CDR3 length equals 15 residues. The V gene's germline CDR1 is SGHRS and CDR2 YFSETQ.

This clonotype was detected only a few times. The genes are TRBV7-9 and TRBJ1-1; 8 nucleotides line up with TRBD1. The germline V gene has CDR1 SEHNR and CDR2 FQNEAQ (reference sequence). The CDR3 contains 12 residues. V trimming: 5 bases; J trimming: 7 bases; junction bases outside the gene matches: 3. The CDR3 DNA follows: TGTGCCAGCAGCGTGACAGGGGTTGAAGCTTTCTTT. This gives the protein CASSVTGVEAFF.